A selection of T cell receptor beta chains follows, all from one sample in a study of T-cell memory formation after mild COVID-19. In TCRdb, the 5' RACE reads were re-called with MiXCR into one record per CDR3 protein. The data show 110,000 to 150,000 distinct CDR3 sequences, around 25% seen once. The specimen sequenced was PBMCs or a T cell subset sorted from them (not recorded which). The source of these receptors is an adult woman who had mild COVID-19 (a few samples of this study predate the infection). Cell type and time point are not known. Each CDR3 is given with its conserved first and last residue. Fields, in order: J gene, V gene, clone size, CDR3 protein. Clone size is not always given. Where it is, it says once, few, many or a class for expanded clones.

j_call: TRBJ2-5; v_call: TRBV12-3/TRBV12-4; clone_size: once; cdr3_aa: CASSRDRKDQYF
j_call: TRBJ2-1; v_call: TRBV20-1; clone_size: few; cdr3_aa: CSARSSGRVTEQFF
j_call: TRBJ2-1; v_call: TRBV7-3; clone_size: many; cdr3_aa: CASSSRLTGTGAYNEQFF
j_call: TRBJ1-1; v_call: TRBV5-1; clone_size: .; cdr3_aa: CASSEGDGGPFEAFF
j_call: TRBJ2-3; v_call: TRBV7-6; clone_size: few; cdr3_aa: CASSEQGIGDTQYF
j_call: TRBJ1-1; v_call: TRBV5-1; clone_size: .; cdr3_aa: CASSDRQGMNTEAFF
j_call: TRBJ2-7; v_call: TRBV12-3/TRBV12-4; clone_size: few; cdr3_aa: CASSSEQDWEQYF
j_call: TRBJ2-1; v_call: TRBV21-1; clone_size: few; cdr3_aa: CASSAGRSNEQFF
j_call: TRBJ1-5; v_call: TRBV5-1; clone_size: .; cdr3_aa: CASSPGSNQPQHF
j_call: TRBJ2-7; v_call: TRBV12-3/TRBV12-4; clone_size: few; cdr3_aa: CASSSHPNSEQYF
j_call: TRBJ1-1; v_call: TRBV20-1; clone_size: once; cdr3_aa: CSARGQGMVNTEAFF
j_call: TRBJ2-7; v_call: TRBV30; clone_size: few; cdr3_aa: CAWSVLSGRARYEQYF
j_call: TRBJ1-1; v_call: TRBV6-5; clone_size: few; cdr3_aa: CASSYGQGWTEAFF
j_call: TRBJ1-1; v_call: TRBV7-9; clone_size: .; cdr3_aa: CASSFQSIRGEAFF
j_call: TRBJ2-7; v_call: TRBV7-9; clone_size: .; cdr3_aa: CASSTPGTPKGLYEQYF
j_call: TRBJ1-5; v_call: TRBV15; clone_size: .; cdr3_aa: CATSSDRSPGQPQHF
j_call: TRBJ2-1; v_call: TRBV19; clone_size: few; cdr3_aa: CASSIDMSYEQFF
j_call: TRBJ2-3; v_call: TRBV27; clone_size: many; cdr3_aa: CASSGTSGSLITDTQYF
j_call: TRBJ2-1; v_call: TRBV7-9; clone_size: few; cdr3_aa: CASSQRIRTGFGEQFF
j_call: TRBJ1-5; v_call: TRBV27; clone_size: few; cdr3_aa: CASIGHLNQPQHF
j_call: TRBJ2-1; v_call: TRBV7-3; clone_size: .; cdr3_aa: CASSSGTSGRSAQFF
j_call: TRBJ2-5; v_call: TRBV5-1; clone_size: .; cdr3_aa: CASSLVAQETQYF
j_call: TRBJ2-5; v_call: TRBV5-1; clone_size: .; cdr3_aa: CASSLAPGTYETQYF
j_call: TRBJ1-3; v_call: TRBV28; clone_size: many; cdr3_aa: CATSFRGTGNTIYF
j_call: TRBJ1-1; v_call: TRBV19; clone_size: .; cdr3_aa: CASSMRTGLTEAFF
j_call: TRBJ2-7; v_call: TRBV12-3/TRBV12-4; clone_size: few; cdr3_aa: CASSFAGDEQYF